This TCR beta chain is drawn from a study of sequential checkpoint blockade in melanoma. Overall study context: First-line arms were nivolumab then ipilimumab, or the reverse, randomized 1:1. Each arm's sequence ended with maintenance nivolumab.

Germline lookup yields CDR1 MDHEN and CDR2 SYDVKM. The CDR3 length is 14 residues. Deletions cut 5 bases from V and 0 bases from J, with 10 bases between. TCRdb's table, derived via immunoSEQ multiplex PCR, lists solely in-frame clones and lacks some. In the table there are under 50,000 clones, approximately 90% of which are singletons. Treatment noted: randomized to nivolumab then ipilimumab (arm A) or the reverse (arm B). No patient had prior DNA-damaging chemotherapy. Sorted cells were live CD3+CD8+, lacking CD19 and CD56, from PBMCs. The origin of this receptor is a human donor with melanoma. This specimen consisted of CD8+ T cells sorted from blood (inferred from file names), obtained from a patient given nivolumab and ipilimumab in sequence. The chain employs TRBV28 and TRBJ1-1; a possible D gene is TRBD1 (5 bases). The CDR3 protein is CASSERGMNTEAFF. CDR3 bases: TGTGCCAGCAGTGAACGGGGGATGAACACTGAAGCTTTCTTT. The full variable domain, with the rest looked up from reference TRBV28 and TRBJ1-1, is DVKVTQSSRYLVKRTGEKVFLECVQDMDHENMFWYRQDPGLGLRLIYFSYDVKMKEKGDIPEGYSVSREKKERFSLILESASTNQTSMYLCASSERGMNTEAFFGQGTRLTVV.